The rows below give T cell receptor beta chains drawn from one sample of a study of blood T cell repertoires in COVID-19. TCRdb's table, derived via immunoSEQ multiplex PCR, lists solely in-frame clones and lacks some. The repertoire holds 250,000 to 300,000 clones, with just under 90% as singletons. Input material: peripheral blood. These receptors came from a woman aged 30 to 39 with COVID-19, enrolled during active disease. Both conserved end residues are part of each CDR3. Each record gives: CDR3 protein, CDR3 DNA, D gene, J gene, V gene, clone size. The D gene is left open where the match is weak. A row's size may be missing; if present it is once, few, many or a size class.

CSVAGRGTYNEQFF | TGCAGCGTGGCGGGGCGGGGGACCTACAATGAGCAGTTCTTC | TRBD2 | TRBJ2-1 | TRBV29-1 | once
CASSLPPGETQYF | TGTGCCAGCAGTCTACCCCCGGGGGAGACCCAGTACTTC | . | TRBJ2-5 | TRBV27 | .
CASSYRGSDYGYTF | TGCGCCAGCAGCTATCGGGGGTCAGACTATGGCTACACCTTC | . | TRBJ1-2 | TRBV5-1 | .
CASSQVRRAGANVLTF | TGCGCCAGCAGCCAAGTACGGAGGGCTGGGGCCAACGTCCTGACTTTC | . | TRBJ2-6 | TRBV4-1 | .
CASSSGLGLSLEAFF | TGTGCCAGCAGCTCAGGTCTCGGTCTATCCCTTGAAGCTTTCTTT | . | TRBJ1-1 | TRBV7-9 | .
CASSQLNSPLHF | TGTGCCAGCAGCCAGTTAAATTCACCCCTCCACTTT | . | TRBJ1-6 | TRBV3-1/TRBV3-2 | .
CASGQVNSPLHF | TGTGCCAGCGGACAGGTTAATTCACCCCTCCACTTT | TRBD1 | TRBJ1-6 | TRBV27 | .
CASSMQAFGYTF | TGTGCCAGTAGTATGCAGGCCTTCGGCTACACCTTC | . | TRBJ1-2 | TRBV19 | .
CATGLGEQFF | TGTGCCACCGGGCTGGGTGAGCAGTTCTTC | . | TRBJ2-1 | TRBV24-1 | .
CASSLGRTSGARGEQYF | TGTGCCAGCAGCTTAGGGAGGACTAGCGGGGCCCGTGGGGAGCAGTACTTC | TRBD2 | TRBJ2-7 | TRBV11-2 | .
CASKIGSGYTGELFF | TGTGCCAGCAAAATAGGCAGCGGCTACACCGGGGAGCTGTTTTTT | . | TRBJ2-2 | TRBV27 | .
CASSLTSGCSYEQYF | TGCGCCAGCAGCCTTACTAGCGGGTGCTCCTACGAGCAGTACTTC | TRBD2 | TRBJ2-7 | TRBV5-1 | .
CASSLVRGSYNEQFF | TGTGCCAGCAGCTTAGTCAGGGGGTCCTACAATGAGCAGTTCTTC | TRBD1 | TRBJ2-1 | TRBV11-2 | .
CASSLEGGRHNEKLFF | TGTGCCAGCAGCTTAGAGGGGGGGAGGCACAATGAAAAACTGTTTTTT | . | TRBJ1-4 | TRBV7-8 | .